The 5 T cell receptor beta chains presented below share a single source sample, sequenced in a study of blood T cells in healthy people across ages. Next came a second PCR, run for about 7 to 11 cycles, which used a sample-barcoded 5' primer along with a J-beta primer mix. TCRdb re-derived calls from the 5' RACE reads in MiXCR, one entry per CDR3 protein. Of about 640,000 distinct CDR3 sequences in the sample, about 54% are singletons; the top ten hold 30% to 45%. The sequenced sample consisted of blood. The receptors derive from a man in his sixties in good health.

The genes are TRBV7-2 and TRBJ2-1; D is unclear. CDR3 length equals 13 residues. V was trimmed by 4 bases and J by 5 bases, leaving 9 bases between them. The germline V gene has CDR1 SGHTA and CDR2 FQGNSA. In DNA, the CDR3 is TGTGCCAGCAGCTGGAGTCATGACAATGAGCAGTTCTTC. It encodes CASSWSHDNEQFF.

Turning to this clonotype: Lacking the conserved final phenylalanine or tryptophan, this CDR3 likely reflects a read error. This rearrangement joins TRBV5-1 to TRBJ1-2, with 9 bases that match TRBD1. V lost 4 bases, J lost 4 bases, and 5 bases stayed unmatched. This CDR3 region has 14 residues. Germline values: CDR1 SGHRS, CDR2 YFSETQ. CDR3 coding DNA: TGCGCCAGCAGCACGGGACAGGGACTCTATGGCTACACCATC. Amino acid sequence: CASSTGQGLYGYTI.

This chain links TRBV9 with TRBJ2-3, with D hard to call. Germline V gene data show CDR1 as SGDLS and CDR2 as YYNGEE. Trimming removed 0 bases at V and 5 bases at J, with 10 bases between. CDR3 length: 14 residues. The CDR3 bases are TGTGCCAGCAGCGTAGTGATTTCTGGAGATACGCAGTATTTT. Amino acid sequence: CASSVVISGDTQYF.

The V call is TRBV5-1, the J call TRBJ2-2; a possible D gene is TRBD1 (6 bases). The CDR3 runs to 17 residues. The germline V gene encodes CDR1 SGHRS and CDR2 YFSETQ. Trimming pared 0 bases from V and 1 base from J, leaving 13 bases between. In DNA form, the CDR3 reads TGCGCCAGCAGCTTGGACTCCGGGACACTGAACACCGGGGAGCTGTTTTTT. It translates to CASSLDSGTLNTGELFF.

The table lists this clonotype with a few counts. This chain joins TRBV6-6 and TRBJ2-1, with 7 bases that match TRBD2. The V segment lost 7 bases and the J segment 0 bases; nucleotides outside the gene matches: 3. The CDR3 spans 14 residues. Germline V CDR1 and CDR2: MNHNY, SVGAGI (reference sequence). CDR3 nucleotide sequence: TGTGCCAGCACCCCGGGGGGCTCCTACAATGAGCAGTTCTTC. It encodes CASTPGGSYNEQFF.